The 19 T cell receptor beta chains in this list originate from one sample, sequenced in a study of persistence of HIV-infected CD4 T cells (dated by TCRdb to between 2020 and 2021). TCRbeta repertoires were sequenced from genomic DNA with the immunoSEQ hsTCRB assay version 4 in survey mode. TCRdb mirrors the immuneACCESS table, restricted to in-frame sequences. Some clones are absent from its copies; in checked studies, under half trace to an unresolved V gene, and the reason for the others is unknown. The sample includes about 60,000 clones, with approximately 75% observed a single time. The ten largest clones take up more than 1.5% of the sample. Their specific antigens are unknown. In light of the paper, this sample's treatment or condition label describes: suppressive antiretroviral therapy. Cells were stimulated with a pool of overlapping HIV-1 Gag 15-mer peptides at roughly 1 ug per peptide per mL. Memory populations depleted of antigen-responding cells were obtained by sorting nonresponding CD40L-negative CD69-negative CD45RO-high memory CD4+ T cells.

The source material was CD4+ T cells sorted from PBMCs after 18-hour stimulation, sampled from a patient who received antiretroviral therapy. The label giving this sample's cell subset or site can be read as: CD40L-CD69- CD45RO-high memory CD4 T cells not responding to Gag peptides. These receptor sequences come from an adult man with HIV who was CMV-seropositive.

The rearrangement joins TRBV19 to TRBJ1-2, with D possibly being TRBD1 (5 bases). The V gene's germline CDR1 is LNHDA and CDR2 SQIVND (reference sequence). The CDR3 has 13 amino acids. Between the trimmed V and J ends, which lost 7 bases and 6 bases, there was a span of 15 bases. The CDR3 loop reads CASNAGGKDGYTF. The CDR3 nucleotides read TGTGCCAGTAACGCGGGGGGGAAGGATGGCTACACCTTC.

The rearrangement links TRBV6-1 to TRBJ1-3, with D unresolved. Trimming left V 3 bases short and J 0 bases short, with 12 bases between. From germline, CDR1 is MNHNS and CDR2 SASEGT. CDR3 length: 16 amino acids. CDR3 sequence (DNA): TGTGCCAGCAGTGACCTCGGACGGAGCTCTGGAAACACCATATATTTT. It encodes CASSDLGRSSGNTIYF.

The V call is TRBV7-2, the J call TRBJ1-2; D is unresolved. This CDR3 region has 14 residues. V lost 1 base and J lost 2, with 8 bases in between. Germline CDR1 SGHTA, CDR2 FQGNSA. The CDR3 region is CASSLGVENYGYTF. CDR3 sequence (DNA): TGTGCCAGCAGCTTAGGGGTCGAAAACTATGGCTACACCTTC.

J is TRBJ2-3 and V is TRBV2, with unresolved D. V lost 2 bases, J lost 2 bases, and 8 bases lay in between. The CDR3 is 14 residues long. The V gene's germline CDR1 is SNHLY and CDR2 FYNNEI. This chain's CDR3 is CASSEWVSTDTQYF. The CDR3 DNA reads as TGTGCCAGCAGTGAATGGGTCTCCACAGATACGCAGTATTTT.

The chain has TRBV6-5 and TRBJ2-1, with D possibly matching TRBD2 (6 bases). The length of the CDR3 is 14 residues. The germline gives CDR1 MNHEY, CDR2 SVGAGI. V dropped 4 bases and J dropped 9 bases, with 16 bases sitting between them. CDR3: CASSFNPGLGEQFF. CDR3 in DNA: TGTGCCAGCAGTTTCAATCCGGGACTGGGTGAGCAGTTCTTC.

The V gene is TRBV5-1, the J gene TRBJ1-4; TRBD1 might be the D (6 bases). CDR3 size: 14 residues. Trimming removed 5 bases at V and 6 bases at J, with 14 bases between. Germline V gene sequence: CDR1 SGHRS, CDR2 YFSETQ. As DNA, the CDR3 is TGCGCCAGCAGATTCCGACAGGATGATGAAAAACTGTTTTTT. Amino acids: CASRFRQDDEKLFF.

The gene calls are TRBV20-1 and TRBJ1-6; no clear D gene. Germline V lookup: CDR1 DFQATT, CDR2 SNEGSKA (reference sequence). The CDR3 has 14 amino acids. V gave up 3 bases and J gave up 0 bases, with 6 bases separating them. The CDR3 DNA follows: TGCAGTGCTAGTCGCAGCTCCTATAATTCACCCCTCCACTTT. This translates into CSASRSSYNSPLHF.

The chain carries TRBV5-1 and TRBJ2-3; 8 bases are a match to TRBD1. The germline V gene encodes CDR1 SGHRS and CDR2 YFSETQ. The junction had 4 bases not matched to a gene; V was cut back by 4 bases and J by 3 bases. CDR3 length equals 14 residues. The CDR3, as DNA: TGCGCCAGCAGCCGGGACAGGAGTACAGATACGCAGTATTTT. Translating it yields CASSRDRSTDTQYF.

J is TRBJ2-7 and V is TRBV19; D is uncertain. The CDR3 length is 13 residues. Trimming removed 7 bases at V and 0 bases at J, with 10 bases between. CDR1 is LNHDA and CDR2 is SQIVND in the germline V gene (reference sequence). The DNA for the CDR3 is TGTGCCAGTACCGGTGGGGTCTCCTACGAGCAGTACTTC. Its translation: CASTGGVSYEQYF.

V usage is TRBV18 and J usage is TRBJ2-3; D call uncertain. Trimming removed 2 bases from V and 1 base from J, with 16 bases in between. CDR3 length: 17 amino acids. The V gene's germline CDR1 is KGHSH and CDR2 LQKENI. CDR3 amino acids: CASSPFEVGIGTDTQYF. The CDR3 coding sequence is TGTGCCAGCTCACCATTTGAGGTGGGTATTGGCACAGATACGCAGTATTTT. The full variable domain, with the rest looked up from reference TRBV18 and TRBJ2-3, is NAGVMQNPRHLVRRRGQEARLRCSPMKGHSHVYWYRQLPEEGLKFMVYLQKENIIDESGMPKERFSAEFPKEGPSILRIQQVVRGDSAAYFCASSPFEVGIGTDTQYFGPGTRLTVL.

The rearrangement joins TRBV30 to TRBJ1-1; 8 bases are a match to TRBD1. The J segment lost 5 bases and the V segment lost 5 bases, leaving 10 bases of the junction unmatched. Germline CDR1 is GTSNPN and CDR2 is SVGIG (reference sequence). The CDR3 length is 14 residues. CDR3 residues: CAWGYGQGGTEAFF. The CDR3 DNA sequence: TGTGCCTGGGGGTACGGACAGGGAGGAACTGAAGCTTTCTTT.

This clone was seen once. The chain carries TRBV28 and TRBJ2-3; 9 bases match TRBD2. From germline, CDR1 is MDHEN and CDR2 SYDVKM. This CDR3 has 14 residues. The V and J ends lost 8 bases and 2 bases, in that order; junction bases with no gene match: 5. CDR3 residues: CASLGLANTDTQYF. Written as DNA, the CDR3 is TGTGCCAGCCTTGGACTAGCGAACACAGATACGCAGTATTTT.

The rearrangement links TRBV2 to TRBJ2-3; D gene unclear. In germline, CDR1 is SNHLY, CDR2 FYNNEI. V was trimmed by 11 bases and J by 2 bases, leaving 14 bases between them. This CDR3 comprises 13 residues. CDR3 DNA sequence: TGTGCCGGCGAGGATCGGGCCACAGATACGCAGTATTTT. It is translated as CAGEDRATDTQYF.

This sequence joins TRBV6-1 and TRBJ1-6; the D is unclear. The length of the CDR3 is 12 residues. CDR1 and CDR2 (germline): MNHNS, SASEGT. With 5 bases removed from V and 14 bases from J, the gap between germline ends came to 13 bases. Here the CDR3 reads CASSLAGIALHF. CDR3 nucleotides: TGTGCCAGCAGTTTAGCAGGTATAGCCCTCCACTTT.

Of note for this clone: At one boundary the junction diverges from the germline segment, which might be a read error. This chain joins TRBV20-1 and TRBJ1-1; D is unresolved. Germline V gives CDR1 DFQATT, CDR2 SNEGSKA (reference sequence). The CDR3 consists of 11 residues. The CDR3 sequence is CSPRRNTEAFF. Written as DNA, the CDR3 is TGCAGTCCTAGAAGGAACACTGAAGCTTTCTTT.

The chain recombines TRBV18 with TRBJ1-2, with 9 bases fitting TRBD1. Germline CDR1 reads KGHSH; CDR2 reads LQKENI. Germline trimming cut 5 bases from V and 8 bases from J; bases unmatched to any gene: 9. CDR3 length: 14 residues. The CDR3 bases are TGTGCCAGCTCATTCGAACAGGGGGCGCGCGGCTACACCTTC. Translating it yields CASSFEQGARGYTF.

The chain joins TRBV3-1 (or the pseudogene TRBV3-2) to TRBJ1-2; D is uncertain. Germline assignment: CDR1 LGHDT and CDR2 YNNKEL (reference sequence). Trimming cost V 2 bases and J 0 bases, with 10 bases left between them. The CDR3 consists of 15 residues. The chain's CDR3 is CASSQPQFPNYGYTF. DNA for the CDR3: TGTGCCAGCAGCCAACCTCAGTTTCCTAACTATGGCTACACCTTC.

This CDR3 is CASQDPARHGYGYTF. CDR3 in DNA: TGTGCCAGCCAGGACCCTGCGCGGCATGGCTATGGCTACACCTTC. V gene TRBV2 combines with J gene TRBJ1-2; D gene uncertain. With 8 bases removed from V and 4 bases from J, the gap between germline ends came to 20 bases. Germline-derived CDR1 and CDR2 are SNHLY and FYNNEI. This CDR3 comprises 15 residues.

The chain joins TRBV9 to TRBJ1-5, with 7 bases fitting TRBD1. The CDR3 totals 14 residues. Trimming removed 3 bases from V and 7 bases from J; junction bases left unmatched: 7. Germline V gives CDR1 SGDLS, CDR2 YYNGEE. The CDR3 DNA is TGTGCCAGCAGCGCCGGACAGGCAAAGCAGCCCCAGCATTTT. Amino acids: CASSAGQAKQPQHF.